What follows are 30 T cell receptor beta chains derived from one specimen sequenced in a study of T cell responses to AZD1222 COVID-19 vaccine. The method was immunoSEQ multiplex PCR; TCRdb's version includes in-frame clones alone and lacks a portion of them. The sample records over 100,000 clones, 65% to 90% being singletons. Material: peripheral blood, obtained on day 0 of AZD1222 vaccination. The origin of the receptors is an adult in good health.

The rearrangement joins TRBV7-6 to TRBJ1-1, with TRBD1 as a possible D gene (5 bases). The CDR3 is made up of 13 amino acids. Germline values: CDR1 SGHVS, CDR2 FNYEAQ. V was cut by 3 bases and J by 4 bases, with 9 bases left in between. CDR3 protein: CASSLLRGTEAFF. DNA for the CDR3: TGTGCCAGCAGCTTGTTGAGGGGCACTGAAGCTTTCTTT.

The chain is built from TRBV18 and TRBJ1-3; D might be TRBD1 (5 bases). CDR1 and CDR2 from the germline V gene are KGHSH and LQKENI. Trimming stripped 2 bases from V and 5 bases from J, with 10 bases between. The CDR3 sequence is 14 residues long. The CDR3 spells CASSPGTERNTIYF. The CDR3 DNA sequence: TGTGCCAGCTCACCAGGGACGGAAAGAAACACCATATATTTT.

This chain uses TRBV6-2 or TRBV6-3 with TRBJ1-1; a weak D match, TRBD1 (5 bases). V was clipped by 1 base and J by 6 bases, with 9 bases between them. CDR1 is MNHEY and CDR2 is SVGEGT in the germline V gene. This CDR3 comprises 13 residues. CDR3 bases: TGTGCCAGCAGTTACTTTGGGACTGCTGAAGCTTTCTTT. Protein product: CASSYFGTAEAFF.

V gene TRBV7-2 combines with J gene TRBJ1-1; TRBD1 aligns across 8 bases. The germline CDR1 and CDR2 sequences are SGHTA and FQGNSA. This CDR3 has 14 residues. V gave up 1 base and J gave up 5 bases; unmatched junction bases: 3. The CDR3 spells CASSLGYRGTEAFF. CDR3 sequence (DNA): TGTGCCAGCAGCTTAGGGTACAGGGGGACTGAAGCTTTCTTT.

This rearrangement joins TRBV7-2 to TRBJ2-2; no clear D. The CDR3 contains 12 residues. The V end lost 4 bases, the J end lost 5 bases, and 5 bases lay between the germline ends. Germline CDR1 reads SGHTA; CDR2 reads FQGNSA. The CDR3 region is CASSSWTGELFF. CDR3 nucleotide sequence: TGTGCCAGCAGCTCTTGGACCGGGGAGCTGTTTTTT.

This chain connects TRBV19 to TRBJ1-2; D gene ambiguous. There are 15 residues in the CDR3. V was trimmed by 2 bases and J by 4 bases, leaving 14 bases between them. Germline V lookup: CDR1 LNHDA, CDR2 SQIVND (reference sequence). DNA of the CDR3: TGTGCCAGTAGTATAAAAGTTATCGACACCTATGGCTACACCTTC. Its translation is CASSIKVIDTYGYTF.

The chain links TRBV6-5 to TRBJ1-3; D is ambiguous. Per the germline V gene, CDR1 is MNHEY and CDR2 is SVGAGI. Trimming shortened V by 0 bases and J by 4 bases, and 4 bases separated the two germline ends. The CDR3 loop spans 13 amino acids. The CDR3 loop is CASSYSKGNTIYF. CDR3 sequence (DNA): TGTGCCAGCAGTTACTCGAAGGGAAACACCATATATTTT.

V and J are TRBV28 and TRBJ1-2; no clear D gene. V lost 2 bases and J 0 bases, leaving 7 bases between the germline ends. CDR3 length: 14 residues. CDR1 is MDHEN, CDR2 SYDVKM, per germline. The CDR3 sequence is CASSLQQTNYGYTF. CDR3 nucleotide sequence: TGTGCCAGCAGTTTACAGCAAACTAACTATGGCTACACCTTC.

The V call is TRBV4-3, the J call TRBJ2-3, with 10 bases aligning to TRBD2. The CDR3 is 14 residues long. Trimming at V came to 4 bases and at J to 4 bases, leaving 2 bases not matched to a gene. From germline, CDR1 is LGHNA and CDR2 YSLEER. Written as DNA, the CDR3 is TGCGCCAGCAGCCGGACTAGCGGAGCAGATACGCAGTATTTT. It encodes CASSRTSGADTQYF.

The V call is TRBV19, the J call TRBJ2-1; D not certain. V was pared by 8 bases and J by 0 bases, with 8 bases between. This CDR3 is built from 13 residues. Germline loops: CDR1 LNHDA, CDR2 SQIVND (reference sequence). The CDR3 loop is CASSRNSYNEQFF. In DNA, the CDR3 is TGTGCCAGTTCCCGCAACTCCTACAATGAGCAGTTCTTC. Looking up the rest from reference TRBV19 and TRBJ2-1 gives the full variable domain: DGGITQSPKYLFRKEGQNVTLSCEQNLNHDAMYWYRQDPGQGLRLIYYSQIVNDFQKGDIAEGYSVSREKKESFPLTVTSAQKNPTAFYLCASSRNSYNEQFFGPGTRLTVL.

The chain couples TRBV14 to TRBJ1-5; tentative D call: TRBD1 (5 bases). The germline V gene encodes CDR1 SGHDN and CDR2 FVKESK. Trimming shortened V by 0 bases and J by 6 bases, and 6 bases separated the two germline ends. The CDR3 has 13 amino acids. Here the CDR3 DNA reads TGTGCCAGCAGCCAAGAGAGGGGTCAGCCCCAGCATTTT. This translates into CASSQERGQPQHF.

The chain couples TRBV3-1 (or the pseudogene TRBV3-2) to TRBJ1-2; 8 bases are shared with TRBD1. This CDR3 is built from 13 residues. J lost 6 bases, V lost 3 bases, and 3 bases had no gene match. CDR1 is LGHDT, CDR2 YNNKEL, per germline (reference sequence). CDR3 coding DNA: TGTGCCAGCAGCCAGACAGGGGTACATGGCTACACCTTC. Protein product: CASSQTGVHGYTF.

The gene calls are TRBV28 and TRBJ1-4, with D hard to call. CDR1 and CDR2 (germline): MDHEN, SYDVKM. V was pared by 5 bases and J by 8 bases, with 12 bases between. This CDR3 has 13 amino acids. The CDR3, as DNA: TGTGCCAGCAGTCCCTTTTTTGGGGAAAAACTGTTTTTT. Encoded protein: CASSPFFGEKLFF.

The chain couples TRBV2 to TRBJ2-5; perhaps TRBD1 as D (7 bases). V lost 1 base, J lost 6 bases, and 18 bases lay in between. The CDR3 has 16 amino acids. Germline-derived CDR1 and CDR2 are SNHLY and FYNNEI. Here the CDR3 reads CASSEGDAGGTKTQYF. In DNA form, the CDR3 reads TGTGCCAGCAGTGAAGGGGATGCAGGGGGGACGAAGACCCAGTACTTC.

The rearrangement joins TRBV10-3 to TRBJ2-7, with 9 bases that match TRBD1. CDR1 and CDR2 from the germline V gene are ENHRY and SYGVKD. Trimming cost V 10 bases and J 5 bases; bases outside gene matches: 15. This CDR3 has 15 amino acids. CDR3 residues: CATAIPGQGRNEQYF. CDR3 coding DNA: TGTGCCACGGCGATACCGGGACAGGGAAGGAACGAGCAGTACTTC.

Only one count was recorded for this clone. J is TRBJ1-1 and V is TRBV2; no firm D call. Germline V CDR1 and CDR2: SNHLY, FYNNEI. This CDR3 spans 14 amino acids. Trimming removed 6 bases from V and 7 bases from J, with 18 bases in between. The CDR3 DNA reads TGTGCCAGCAGGGCCGAGACCCTCACCCGTGAAGCTTTCTTT. This sequence encodes CASRAETLTREAFF.

The CDR3, as DNA: TGTGCCAGCAGCCCGGCAGGGTCCTACTATGGCTACACCTTC. Its protein product is CASSPAGSYYGYTF. This chain connects TRBV7-2 to TRBJ1-2, with D tentatively TRBD1 (5 bases). The germline CDR1 and CDR2 sequences are SGHTA and FQGNSA. The CDR3 sequence is 14 residues long. Trimming took 5 bases from V and 3 from J, leaving 13 bases between them.

The chain has TRBV6-5 and TRBJ1-2; D possibly corresponds to TRBD1 (5 bases). V lost 6 bases and J lost 3, with 11 bases in between. CDR3 size: 13 residues. CDR1 and CDR2 (germline): MNHEY, SVGAGI. The CDR3 nucleotides read TGTGCCAGCAGGAACACAGGCGACTATGGCTACACCTTC. Its translation: CASRNTGDYGYTF.

The CDR3: CASSTRTTGGTEAFF. The CDR3 coding sequence is TGTGCCAGCAGCACAAGGACGACAGGCGGGACTGAAGCTTTCTTT. V gene TRBV9 combines with J gene TRBJ1-1; possibly TRBD1 for D (6 bases). Germline assignment: CDR1 SGDLS and CDR2 YYNGEE. This CDR3 has 15 residues. V was cut by 4 bases and J by 5 bases, with 18 bases left in between.

The chain employs TRBV27 and TRBJ1-2; D remains ambiguous. The CDR3 is 14 amino acids. Germline V gene data show CDR1 as MNHEY and CDR2 as SMNVEV (reference sequence). The V end was cut by 4 bases, the J end by 2 bases, with 11 bases between. The CDR3 bases are TGTGCCAGCAGTTCGACGTGGGGAAACTATGGCTACACCTTC. Protein: CASSSTWGNYGYTF.

This sequence joins TRBV9 and TRBJ2-3; D remains unclear. Germline V CDR1 and CDR2: SGDLS, YYNGEE. The CDR3 contains 14 residues. V was shortened by 2 bases and J by 4 bases, with 11 bases between the two germline ends. CDR3 in amino acids: CASSVTTWADTQYF. The CDR3 DNA reads TGTGCCAGCAGCGTTACCACTTGGGCAGATACGCAGTATTTT.

J is TRBJ1-2 and V is TRBV29-1; TRBD1 matches at 9 bases. Trimming removed 7 bases from V and 4 bases from J; junction bases left unmatched: 4. This CDR3 has 12 amino acids. CDR1 and CDR2 from the germline V gene are SQVTM and ANQGSEA. For the CDR3, the DNA is TGCAGCGGAGGACAGGGGCTCTATGGCTACACCTTC. This codes for CSGGQGLYGYTF.

The chain carries TRBV7-6 and TRBJ1-6; D is perhaps TRBD1 (5 bases). V was cut by 1 base and J by 7 bases, with 14 bases left in between. CDR1 is SGHVS, CDR2 FNYEAQ, per germline. This CDR3 is built from 16 residues. CDR3 protein: CASSLGPGQGNSPLHF. Written as DNA, the CDR3 is TGTGCCAGCAGCTTAGGGCCCGGGCAGGGAAATTCACCCCTCCACTTT.

The chain couples TRBV5-1 to TRBJ1-1; 11 bases are a match to TRBD1. After removal of 4 bases from V and 6 bases from J, the junction contained 8 bases not matched to a gene. This CDR3 region has 15 residues. Germline assignment: CDR1 SGHRS and CDR2 YFSETQ. The DNA of the CDR3 is TGCGCCAGCAGCGGCACCGGGACAGGGGGACCTGAAGCTTTCTTT. Translated, it gives CASSGTGTGGPEAFF.

V gene TRBV9 combines with J gene TRBJ2-7; no firm D call. Deletions cut 1 base from V and 2 bases from J, with 16 bases between. This CDR3 region has 16 residues. CDR1 and CDR2 (germline): SGDLS, YYNGEE. CDR3 DNA: TGTGCCAGCAGCGTAAAAGTGGATTTTCCTGCCTACGAGCAGTACTTC. Translated: CASSVKVDFPAYEQYF. The complete variable domain, with remaining parts taken from reference TRBV9 and TRBJ2-7, reads DSGVTQTPKHLITATGQRVTLRCSPRSGDLSVYWYQQSLDQGLQFLIQYYNGEERAKGNILERFSAQQFPDLHSELNLSSLELGDSALYFCASSVKVDFPAYEQYFGPGTRLTVT.

This clone came up a few times. This sequence joins TRBV6-6 and TRBJ2-7, with 9 bases lining up with TRBD2. The V segment lost 2 bases and the J segment 3 bases; nucleotides outside the gene matches: 8. Germline V gives CDR1 MNHNY, CDR2 SVGAGI (reference sequence). CDR3 length equals 16 residues. CDR3 nucleotide sequence: TGTGCCAGCAGTTACGGAACTAGCGGGCTAGTCTACGAGCAGTACTTC. Its protein product is CASSYGTSGLVYEQYF.

The chain couples TRBV3-1 (or the pseudogene TRBV3-2) to TRBJ2-7, with D tentatively TRBD2 (6 bases). Between the trimmed V and J ends, which lost 1 base and 7 bases, there was a span of 11 bases. Germline V lookup: CDR1 LGHDT, CDR2 YNNKEL (reference sequence). The length of the CDR3 is 13 residues. The DNA of the CDR3 is TGTGCCAGCAGCCAAGTTGGGGGGTGGGAGCAGTACTTC. Its protein product is CASSQVGGWEQYF.

The chain uses TRBV3-1 (or the pseudogene TRBV3-2) and TRBJ1-5, with D hard to call. Germline V gene sequence: CDR1 LGHDT, CDR2 YNNKEL (reference sequence). This CDR3 region has 11 residues. Trimming shortened V by 2 bases and J by 11 bases, and 7 bases separated the two germline ends. Here the CDR3 reads CASSQSLAQHF. The CDR3 nucleotides are TGTGCCAGCAGCCAATCGTTGGCCCAGCATTTT.

The V gene is TRBV7-9, the J gene TRBJ2-7; 12 nucleotides align to TRBD2. This CDR3 has 15 amino acids. The ends lost 4 bases at V and 5 bases at J; junction bases unmatched: 6. The V gene's germline CDR1 is SEHNR and CDR2 FQNEAQ (reference sequence). The CDR3 loop reads CASSWSSGGVDEQYF. The CDR3 DNA reads as TGTGCCAGCAGCTGGTCTAGCGGGGGGGTCGACGAGCAGTACTTC.

This CDR3 reads CASSLRTGWEQYF. CDR3 coding DNA: TGCGCCAGCAGCCTGCGGACAGGGTGGGAGCAGTACTTC. V gene TRBV4-3 combines with J gene TRBJ2-7, with 8 bases matching TRBD1. CDR1 and CDR2 from the germline V gene are LGHNA and YSLEER. The V and J ends lost 4 bases and 7 bases, in that order; junction bases with no gene match: 6. This CDR3 has 13 residues.